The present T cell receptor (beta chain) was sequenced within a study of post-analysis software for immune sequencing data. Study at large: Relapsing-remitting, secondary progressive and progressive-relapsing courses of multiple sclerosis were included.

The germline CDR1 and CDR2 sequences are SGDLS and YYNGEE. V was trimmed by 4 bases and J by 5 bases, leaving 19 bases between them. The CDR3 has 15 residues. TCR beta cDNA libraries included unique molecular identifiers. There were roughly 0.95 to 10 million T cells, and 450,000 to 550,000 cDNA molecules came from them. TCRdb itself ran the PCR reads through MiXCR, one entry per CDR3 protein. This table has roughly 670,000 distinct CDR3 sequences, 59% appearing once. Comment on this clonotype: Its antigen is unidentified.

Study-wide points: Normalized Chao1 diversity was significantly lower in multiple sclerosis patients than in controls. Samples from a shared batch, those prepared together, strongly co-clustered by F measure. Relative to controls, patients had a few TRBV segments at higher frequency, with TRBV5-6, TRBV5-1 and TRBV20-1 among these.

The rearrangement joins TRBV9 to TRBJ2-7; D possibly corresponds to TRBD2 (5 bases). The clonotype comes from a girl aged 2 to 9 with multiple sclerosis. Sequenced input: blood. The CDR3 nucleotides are TGTGCCAGCAGCCGCGATCTCGCGGGTCGGAACGAGCAGTACTTC. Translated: CASSRDLAGRNEQYF. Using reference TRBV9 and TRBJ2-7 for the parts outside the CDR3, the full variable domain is DSGVTQTPKHLITATGQRVTLRCSPRSGDLSVYWYQQSLDQGLQFLIQYYNGEERAKGNILERFSAQQFPDLHSELNLSSLELGDSALYFCASSRDLAGRNEQYFGPGTRLTVT.